The T cell receptor beta chain described here comes from a study of blood T cell repertoires in COVID-19. Study at large: PBMCs, B-cell-depleted T cells, or T cells were the source of the cDNA or gDNA that made up the material.

The germline CDR1 and CDR2 sequences are LNHDA and SQIVND (reference sequence). The germline V and J ends were trimmed by 3 bases and 2 bases, with 8 bases remaining between them. The CDR3 consists of 13 residues. Only in-frame clones appear in the TCRdb table, and some are missing; sequencing was by immunoSEQ multiplex PCR. The table records under 200,000 clones, 88% of them present only once. The TCR sequence derives from a man aged 40-49 years with active or convalescent COVID-19. The chain recombines TRBV19 with TRBJ2-7; D ambiguous. What was sequenced was peripheral blood. The CDR3 protein is CASSIRQAYEQYF. CDR3 in DNA: TGTGCCAGTAGTATCCGACAAGCCTACGAGCAGTACTTC.